This T cell receptor (beta chain) was profiled in a study of control samples from healthy donors and cancer patients. Generated by immunoSEQ multiplex PCR, the TCRdb table keeps only in-frame clones and is missing some. This sample has about 89,000 clones, with about 89% found just once. V lost 8 bases and J lost 4; bases outside the gene matches: 12. The CDR3 covers 15 residues. Germline lookup yields CDR1 SEHNR and CDR2 FQNEAQ (reference sequence). The sequencing sample was made of blood. The sequence was collected from a young man in good health. V gene TRBV7-9 combines with J gene TRBJ2-5; 8 nucleotides match TRBD1. The DNA for the CDR3 is TGTGCCAGCCCCCTTGGGACAGGAAGGGGAGAGACCCAGTACTTC. Protein sequence: CASPLGTGRGETQYF.